Included here is one T cell receptor (beta chain) sequence, with context. Reverse transcription used roughly 0.5 to 1 ug RNA and random hexamers. TCRdb recomputed calls from the immunoSEQ multiplex PCR reads with MiXCR, one row per CDR3 protein. The sample has roughly 100,000 distinct CDR3 sequences, roughly 95% seen once; the top ten hold about 0.42%. This entry belongs to a study of CD8 T cells in Susac syndrome. At the level of the study: When their blood was taken, the Susac syndrome patients had either not yet had any therapy, were taking corticosteroids, or were taking intravenous immunoglobulin alone.

The CDR3 has 14 amino acids. Looked up from germline, CDR1 is MGHRA and CDR2 is YSYEKL. The ends were cut back, 2 bases at V and 0 bases at J, with 7 bases in the middle. V is TRBV4-1 and J is TRBJ2-5; D uncertain. The receptor was isolated from a human donor with Susac syndrome. Sequenced sample: CD8+ T cells from PBMCs. This CDR3 is CASSQWWDQETQYF. The CDR3 DNA sequence: TGCGCCAGCAGCCAATGGTGGGACCAAGAGACCCAGTACTTC.